Listed below are T cell receptor beta chains from one sample, sequenced in a study of cytomegalovirus exposure and HLA in healthy donors. Clones were read by immunoSEQ multiplex PCR, and TCRdb kept only the in-frame ones, dropping some. Here the sample spans under 200,000 clones, over 65% being singletons. What was sequenced was PBMCs. The receptor set was obtained from a woman aged 50 to 65 in good health and CMV-seropositive. Each CDR3 is given with its conserved first and last residue. The D gene is left open where the match is weak. For some rows the clone size is stated as once, few or many, or as a class when expanded; others skip it.

-	TRBV30	-	TRBJ2-1	TGTGCCTGGAGAGGAGGGCAGTACAATGAGCAGTTCTTC	CAWRGGQYNEQFF
-	TRBV7-6	-	TRBJ2-7	TGTGCCAGCAGCTTAGACCGGGAGCAGTACTTC	CASSLDREQYF
once	TRBV5-1	TRBD1	TRBJ2-1	TGTGCCAGCAGCATGACAGGGACCCGTGAGCAGTTCTTC	CASSMTGTREQFF
-	TRBV5-1	TRBD2	TRBJ2-3	TGCGCCAGCAGCTTGGGGGCTAGCGGGGGGGCCAGAGATACGCAGTATTTT	CASSLGASGGARDTQYF
-	TRBV2	-	TRBJ1-4	TGTGCCAGCACAGACTCGTTTAATGAAAAACTGTTTTTT	CASTDSFNEKLFF
-	TRBV4-1	-	TRBJ1-1	TGCGCCAGCAGCCCGAACAGGGCTCAGACTGAAGCTTTCTTT	CASSPNRAQTEAFF
-	TRBV11-2	-	TRBJ1-1	TGTGCCAGCAACTCAGGCCAGAACACTGAAGCTTTCTTT	CASNSGQNTEAFF
-	TRBV5-1	-	TRBJ1-1	TGCGCCAGCAGCTTGGGGGGACATCAAAAGAACACTGAAGCTTTCTTT	CASSLGGHQKNTEAFF
-	TRBV5-1	TRBD1	TRBJ1-1	TGCGCCAGCAGTTTACACGGGACAGAAAACACTGAAGCTTTCTTT	CASSLHGTENTEAFF
-	TRBV2	TRBD1	TRBJ2-1	TGTGCCAGCAGAAGCGGACAGGGACCCTACAATGAGCAGTTCTTC	CASRSGQGPYNEQFF
-	TRBV12-5	-	TRBJ2-3	TGTGCTAGTGGTATAGGACAGAAGACAGATACGCAGTATTTT	CASGIGQKTDTQYF
-	TRBV2	-	TRBJ2-2	TGTGCCAGCAGCGGAGAGTACACCGGGGAGCTGTTTTTT	CASSGEYTGELFF
-	TRBV9	-	TRBJ1-2	TGTGCCAGCAGCGAGGGCAGGGCTGAAGGCTACACCTTC	CASSEGRAEGYTF
-	TRBV7-2	-	TRBJ2-4	TGTGCCAGCAGCTTAGGAGGGTTAGCCAAAAACATTCAGTACTTC	CASSLGGLAKNIQYF
-	TRBV6-5	TRBD1	TRBJ2-7	TGTGCCAGTACCGGACAGGCTCGATCCTACGAGCAGTACTTC	CASTGQARSYEQYF
-	TRBV29-1	TRBD1	TRBJ1-1	TGCAGCGGGACAGGGAACACTGAAGCTTTCTTT	CSGTGNTEAFF
-	TRBV6-1	-	TRBJ1-4	TGTGCCAGCAGTGCGAGACGGGCAACTAATGAAAAACTGTTTTTT	CASSARRATNEKLFF
-	TRBV15	TRBD1	TRBJ1-2	TGTGCCACCAGCCCTGGACAGGGAGGCTATGGCTACACCTTC	CATSPGQGGYGYTF
-	TRBV7-9	TRBD1	TRBJ2-2	TGTGCCAGCAGCTTAGCAGGGACAGGGAACACCGGGGAGCTGTTTTTT	CASSLAGTGNTGELFF
-	TRBV2	-	TRBJ2-5	TGTGCCAGCAGCTTACCGGGGTACCAAGAGACCCAGTACTTC	CASSLPGYQETQYF
-	TRBV5-4	TRBD2	TRBJ2-7	TGTGCCAGCAGCCGTACTAGCGGGGGTGCCGTCCACGAGCAGTACTTC	CASSRTSGGAVHEQYF
-	TRBV4-2	TRBD2	TRBJ2-3	TGTGCCAGCAGCCAAGATATGGCTAGCGGGGCTAGCACAGATACGCAGTATTTT	CASSQDMASGASTDTQYF